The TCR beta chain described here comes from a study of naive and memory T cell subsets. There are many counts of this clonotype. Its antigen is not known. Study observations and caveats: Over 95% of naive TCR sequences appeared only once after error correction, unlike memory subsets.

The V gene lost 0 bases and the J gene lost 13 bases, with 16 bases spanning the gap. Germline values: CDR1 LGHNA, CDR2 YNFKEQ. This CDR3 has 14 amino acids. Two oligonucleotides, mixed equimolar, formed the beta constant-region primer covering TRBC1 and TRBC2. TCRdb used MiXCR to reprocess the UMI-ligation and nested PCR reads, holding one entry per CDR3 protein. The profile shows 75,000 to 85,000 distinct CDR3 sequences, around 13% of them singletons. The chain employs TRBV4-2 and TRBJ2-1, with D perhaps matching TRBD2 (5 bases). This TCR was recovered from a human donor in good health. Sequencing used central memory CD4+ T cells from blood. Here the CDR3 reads CASSQDSERRDQFF. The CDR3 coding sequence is TGTGCCAGCAGCCAAGATAGTGAAAGACGGGATCAGTTCTTC.